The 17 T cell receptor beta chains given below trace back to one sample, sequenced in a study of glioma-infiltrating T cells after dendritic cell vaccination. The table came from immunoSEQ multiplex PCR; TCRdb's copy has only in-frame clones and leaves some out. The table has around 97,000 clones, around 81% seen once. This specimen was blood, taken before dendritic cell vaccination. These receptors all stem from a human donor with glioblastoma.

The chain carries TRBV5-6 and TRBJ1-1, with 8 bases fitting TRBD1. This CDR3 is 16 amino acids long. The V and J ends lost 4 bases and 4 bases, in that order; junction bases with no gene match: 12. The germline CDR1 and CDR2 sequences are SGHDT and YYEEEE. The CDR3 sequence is CASSKRGRGLVTEAFF. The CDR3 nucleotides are TGTGCCAGCAGCAAAAGGGGCAGGGGGCTTGTCACTGAAGCTTTCTTT.

The CDR3 nucleotides read TGCAGTGGGCGGGGGCCGGGTGAGCAGTTCTTC. Its translation is CSGRGPGEQFF. The chain links TRBV20-1 to TRBJ2-1, with D possibly matching TRBD2 (7 bases). Germline V gives CDR1 DFQATT, CDR2 SNEGSKA (reference sequence). Trimming shortened V by 7 bases and J by 9 bases, and 13 bases separated the two germline ends. The CDR3 spans 11 residues.

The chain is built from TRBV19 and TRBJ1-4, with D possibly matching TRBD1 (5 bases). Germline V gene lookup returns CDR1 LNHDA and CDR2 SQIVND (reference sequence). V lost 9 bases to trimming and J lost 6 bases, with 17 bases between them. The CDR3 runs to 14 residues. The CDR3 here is CASTLGQGYEKLFF. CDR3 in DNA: TGTGCCAGCACTCTGGGGCAGGGATATGAAAAACTGTTTTTT.

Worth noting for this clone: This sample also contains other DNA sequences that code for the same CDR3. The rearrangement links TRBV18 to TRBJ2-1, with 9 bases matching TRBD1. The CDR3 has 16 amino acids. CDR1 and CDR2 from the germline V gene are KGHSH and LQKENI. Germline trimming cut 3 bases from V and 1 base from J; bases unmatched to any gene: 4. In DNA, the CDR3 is TGTGCCAGCTCACCGGGACAGGGAATTTCCTACAATGAGCAGTTCTTC. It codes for CASSPGQGISYNEQFF.

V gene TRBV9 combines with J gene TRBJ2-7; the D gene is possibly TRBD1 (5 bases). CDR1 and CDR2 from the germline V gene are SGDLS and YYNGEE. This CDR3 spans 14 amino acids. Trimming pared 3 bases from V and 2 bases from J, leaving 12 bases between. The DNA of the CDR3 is TGTGCCAGCAGCGGCCACGACAGAGCCTACGAGCAGTACTTC. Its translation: CASSGHDRAYEQYF.

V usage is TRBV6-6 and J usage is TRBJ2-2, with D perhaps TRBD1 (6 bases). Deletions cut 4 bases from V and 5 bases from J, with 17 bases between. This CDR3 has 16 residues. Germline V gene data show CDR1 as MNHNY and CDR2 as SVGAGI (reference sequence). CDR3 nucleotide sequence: TGTGCCAGCAGTTCCCGGTCCTTACAGGGAACCGGGGAGCTGTTTTTT. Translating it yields CASSSRSLQGTGELFF.

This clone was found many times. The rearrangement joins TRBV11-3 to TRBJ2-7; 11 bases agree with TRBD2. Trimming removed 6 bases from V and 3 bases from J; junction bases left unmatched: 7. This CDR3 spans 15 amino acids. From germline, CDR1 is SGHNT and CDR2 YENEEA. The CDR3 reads CASSLSGTSGYEQYF. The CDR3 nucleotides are TGTGCCAGCAGTTTATCAGGGACTAGCGGCTACGAGCAGTACTTC. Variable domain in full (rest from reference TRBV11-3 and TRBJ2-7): EAGVVQSPRYKIIEKKQPVAFWCNPISGHNTLYWYLQNLGQGPELLIRYENEEAVDDSQLPKDRFSAERLKGVDSTLKIQPAELGDSAVYLCASSLSGTSGYEQYFGPGTRLTVT.

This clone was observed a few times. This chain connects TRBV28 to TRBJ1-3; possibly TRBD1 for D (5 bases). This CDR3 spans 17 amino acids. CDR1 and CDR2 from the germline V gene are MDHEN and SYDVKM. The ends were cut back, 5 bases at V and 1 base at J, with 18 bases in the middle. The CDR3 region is CASSPPYLRGSGNTIYF. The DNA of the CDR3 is TGTGCCAGCAGTCCCCCCTATCTAAGGGGATCTGGAAACACCATATATTTT.

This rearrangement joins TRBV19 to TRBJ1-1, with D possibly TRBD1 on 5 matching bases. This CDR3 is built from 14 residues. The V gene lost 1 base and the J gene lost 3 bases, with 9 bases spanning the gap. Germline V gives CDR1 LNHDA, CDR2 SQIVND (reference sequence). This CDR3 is CASSIAGVDTEAFF. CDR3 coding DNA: TGTGCCAGTAGTATAGCGGGGGTAGACACTGAAGCTTTCTTT.

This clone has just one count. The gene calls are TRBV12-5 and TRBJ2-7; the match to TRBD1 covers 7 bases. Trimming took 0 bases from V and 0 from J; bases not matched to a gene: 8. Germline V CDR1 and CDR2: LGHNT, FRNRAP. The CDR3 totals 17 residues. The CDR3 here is CASGLVLTGASSYEQYF. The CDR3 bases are TGTGCTAGTGGTTTGGTACTAACAGGGGCCTCCTCCTACGAGCAGTACTTC.

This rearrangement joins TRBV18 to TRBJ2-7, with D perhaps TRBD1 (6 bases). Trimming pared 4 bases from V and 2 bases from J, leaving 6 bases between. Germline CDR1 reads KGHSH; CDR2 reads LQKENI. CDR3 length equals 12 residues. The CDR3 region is CASSQGAYEQYF. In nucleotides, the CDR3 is TGTGCCAGCTCACAGGGGGCCTACGAGCAGTACTTC.

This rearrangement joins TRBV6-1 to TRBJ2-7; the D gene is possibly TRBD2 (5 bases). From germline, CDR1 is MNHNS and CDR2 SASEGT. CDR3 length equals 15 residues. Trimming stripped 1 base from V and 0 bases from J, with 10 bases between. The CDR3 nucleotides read TGTGCCAGCAGTGAAGTCCAGGCGGGCTCCTACGAGCAGTACTTC. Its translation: CASSEVQAGSYEQYF.

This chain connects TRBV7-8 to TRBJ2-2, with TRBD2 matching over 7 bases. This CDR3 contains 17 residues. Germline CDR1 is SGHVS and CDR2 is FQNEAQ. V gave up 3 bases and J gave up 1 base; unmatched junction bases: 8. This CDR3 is CASSFSLSGENTGELFF. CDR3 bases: TGTGCCAGCAGCTTCTCTCTCAGCGGGGAGAACACCGGGGAGCTGTTTTTT. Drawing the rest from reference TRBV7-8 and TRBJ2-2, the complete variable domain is GAGVSQSPRYKVAKRGQDVALRCDPISGHVSLFWYQQALGQGPEFLTYFQNEAQLDKSGLPSDRFFAERPEGSVSTLKIQRTQQEDSAVYLCASSFSLSGENTGELFFGEGSRLTVL.

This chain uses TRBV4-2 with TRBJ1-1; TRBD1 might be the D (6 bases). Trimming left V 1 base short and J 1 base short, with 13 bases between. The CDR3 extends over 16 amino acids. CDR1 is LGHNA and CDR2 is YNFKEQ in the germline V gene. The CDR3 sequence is CASSQGYRERNTEAFF. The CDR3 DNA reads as TGTGCCAGCAGCCAAGGATACAGGGAGAGGAACACTGAAGCTTTCTTT.

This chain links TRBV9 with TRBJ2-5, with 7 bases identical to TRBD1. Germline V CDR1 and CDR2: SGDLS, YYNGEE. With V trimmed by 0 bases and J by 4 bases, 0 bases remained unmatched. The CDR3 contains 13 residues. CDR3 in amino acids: CASSVDRGETQYF. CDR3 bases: TGTGCCAGCAGCGTAGACAGGGGAGAGACCCAGTACTTC.

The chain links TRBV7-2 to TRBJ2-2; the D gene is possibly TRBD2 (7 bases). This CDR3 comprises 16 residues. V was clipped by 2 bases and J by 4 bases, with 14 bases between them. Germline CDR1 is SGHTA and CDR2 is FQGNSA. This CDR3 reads CASSLRGGTVTGELFF. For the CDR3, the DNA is TGTGCCAGCAGCTTAAGGGGGGGTACAGTCACCGGGGAGCTGTTTTTT.

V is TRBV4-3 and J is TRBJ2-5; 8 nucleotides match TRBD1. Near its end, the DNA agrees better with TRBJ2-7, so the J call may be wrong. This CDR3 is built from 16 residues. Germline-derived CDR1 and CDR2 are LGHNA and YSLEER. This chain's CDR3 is CASSQDSRGLSYEQYF. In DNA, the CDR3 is TGCGCCAGCAGCCAAGACTCCAGGGGGCTCTCCTACGAGCAGTACTTC.